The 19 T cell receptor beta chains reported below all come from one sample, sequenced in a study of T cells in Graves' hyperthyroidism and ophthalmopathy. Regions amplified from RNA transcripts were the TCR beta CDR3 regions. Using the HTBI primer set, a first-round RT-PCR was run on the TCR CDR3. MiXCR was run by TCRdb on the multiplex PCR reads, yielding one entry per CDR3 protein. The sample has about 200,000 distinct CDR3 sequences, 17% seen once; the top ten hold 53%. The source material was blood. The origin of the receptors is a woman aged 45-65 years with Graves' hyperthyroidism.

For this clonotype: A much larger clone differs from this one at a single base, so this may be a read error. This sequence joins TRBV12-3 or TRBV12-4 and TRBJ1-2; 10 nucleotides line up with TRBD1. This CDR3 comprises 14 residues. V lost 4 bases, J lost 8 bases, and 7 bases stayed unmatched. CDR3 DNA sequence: TGTGCCAGCAGTTCGGGACAGGGGCTGGCGGGCTACACCTTC. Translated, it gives CASSSGQGLAGYTF.

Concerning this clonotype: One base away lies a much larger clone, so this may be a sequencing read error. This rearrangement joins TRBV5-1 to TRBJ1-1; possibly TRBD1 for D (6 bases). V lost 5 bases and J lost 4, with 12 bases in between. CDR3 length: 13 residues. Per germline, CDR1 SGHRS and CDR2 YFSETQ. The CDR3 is CASRAGESTEAFF. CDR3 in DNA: TGCGCCAGCAGAGCAGGGGAGAGCACTGAAGCTTTCTTT.

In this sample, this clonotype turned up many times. The CDR3 loop reads CSATGTSGRGTDTQYF. CDR3 bases: TGCAGTGCTACCGGGACTAGCGGGAGGGGCACAGATACGCAGTATTTT. V usage is TRBV20-1 and J usage is TRBJ2-3; 16 bases agree with TRBD2. The CDR3 is made up of 16 amino acids. V shed 4 bases, J shed 1 base, and the junction held 2 bases outside the gene matches. CDR1 is DFQATT and CDR2 is SNEGSKA in the germline V gene (reference sequence).

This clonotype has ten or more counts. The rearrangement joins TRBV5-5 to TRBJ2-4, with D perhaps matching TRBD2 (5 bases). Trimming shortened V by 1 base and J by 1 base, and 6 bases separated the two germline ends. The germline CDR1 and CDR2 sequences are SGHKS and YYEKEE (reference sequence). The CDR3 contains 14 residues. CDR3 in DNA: TGTGCCAGCAGCTTGACGGGGGCCAAAAACATTCAGTACTTC. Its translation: CASSLTGAKNIQYF.

The CDR3 DNA reads TGTGCCAGCAGTTGGGGGGGACGCACTGAAGCTTTCTTT. Translating gives CASSWGGRTEAFF. The chain has TRBV6-2 or TRBV6-3 and TRBJ1-1; TRBD1 might be the D (5 bases). This CDR3 is built from 13 residues. Germline CDR1 reads MNHEY; CDR2 reads SVGEGT. V lost 4 bases and J lost 4, with 10 bases in between.

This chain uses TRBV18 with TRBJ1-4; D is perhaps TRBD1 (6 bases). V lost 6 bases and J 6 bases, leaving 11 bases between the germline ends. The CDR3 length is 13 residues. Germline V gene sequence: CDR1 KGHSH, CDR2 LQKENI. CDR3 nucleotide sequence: TGTGCCAGCTCCAGGGGAGGTTATGAAAAACTGTTTTTT. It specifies CASSRGGYEKLFF.

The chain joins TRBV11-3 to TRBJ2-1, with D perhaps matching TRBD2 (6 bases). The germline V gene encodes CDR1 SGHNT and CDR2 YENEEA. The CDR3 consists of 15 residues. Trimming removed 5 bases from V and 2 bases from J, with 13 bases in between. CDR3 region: CASSAGGSTYNEQFF. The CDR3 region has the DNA TGTGCCAGCAGCGCCGGAGGGAGCACCTACAATGAGCAGTTCTTC.

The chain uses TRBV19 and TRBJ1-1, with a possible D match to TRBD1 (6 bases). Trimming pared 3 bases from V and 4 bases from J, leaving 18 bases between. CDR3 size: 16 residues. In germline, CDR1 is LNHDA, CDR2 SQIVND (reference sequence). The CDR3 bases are TGTGCCAGTAGTATCTTACAGGGCCCGACGGGCACTGAAGCTTTCTTT. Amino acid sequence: CASSILQGPTGTEAFF.

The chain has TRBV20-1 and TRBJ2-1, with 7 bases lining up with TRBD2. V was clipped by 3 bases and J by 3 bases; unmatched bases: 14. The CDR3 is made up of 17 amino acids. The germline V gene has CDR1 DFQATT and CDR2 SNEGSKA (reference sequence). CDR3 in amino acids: CSASSPLGREFYNEQFF. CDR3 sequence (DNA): TGCAGTGCTAGCTCTCCCCTCGGGCGGGAGTTCTACAATGAGCAGTTCTTC.

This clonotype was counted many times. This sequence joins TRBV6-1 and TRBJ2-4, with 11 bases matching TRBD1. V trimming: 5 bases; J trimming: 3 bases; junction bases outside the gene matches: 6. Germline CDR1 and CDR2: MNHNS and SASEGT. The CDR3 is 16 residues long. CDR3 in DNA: TGTGCCAGCAGTACCCGGGGGACAGGGGGCAAAAACATTCAGTACTTC. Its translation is CASSTRGTGGKNIQYF.

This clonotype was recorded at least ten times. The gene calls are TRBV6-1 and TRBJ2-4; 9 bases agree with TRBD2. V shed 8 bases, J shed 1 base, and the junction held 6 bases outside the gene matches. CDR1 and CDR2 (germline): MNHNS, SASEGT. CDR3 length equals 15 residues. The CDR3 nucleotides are TGTGCCAGCGCTATTAGCGGGAGTGCCAAAAACATTCAGTACTTC. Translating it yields CASAISGSAKNIQYF.

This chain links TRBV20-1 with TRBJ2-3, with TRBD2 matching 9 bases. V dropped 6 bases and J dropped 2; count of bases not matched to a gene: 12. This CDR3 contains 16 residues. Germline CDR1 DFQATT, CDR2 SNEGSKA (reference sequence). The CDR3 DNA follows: TGCAGTGCCTCCAATGCCCAGCGGGAGGCCACAGATACGCAGTATTTT. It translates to CSASNAQREATDTQYF.

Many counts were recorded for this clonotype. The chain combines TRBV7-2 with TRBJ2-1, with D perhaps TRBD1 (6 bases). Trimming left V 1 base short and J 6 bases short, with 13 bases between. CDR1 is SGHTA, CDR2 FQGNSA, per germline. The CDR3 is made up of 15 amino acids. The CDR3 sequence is CASSLVQGISNEQFF. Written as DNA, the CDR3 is TGTGCCAGCAGCTTAGTGCAGGGGATCTCCAATGAGCAGTTCTTC. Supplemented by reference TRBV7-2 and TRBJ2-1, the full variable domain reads GAGVSQSPSNKVTEKGKDVELRCDPISGHTALYWYRQSLGQGLEFLIYFQGNSAPDKSGLPSDRFSAERTGGSVSTLTIQRTQQEDSAVYLCASSLVQGISNEQFFGPGTRLTVL.

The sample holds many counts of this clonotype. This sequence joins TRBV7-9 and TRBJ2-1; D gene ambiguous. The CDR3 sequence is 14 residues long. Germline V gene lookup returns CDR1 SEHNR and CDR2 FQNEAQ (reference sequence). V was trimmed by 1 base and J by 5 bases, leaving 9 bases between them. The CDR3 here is CASSLEWENNEQFF. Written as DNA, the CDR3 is TGTGCCAGCAGCTTAGAATGGGAAAACAATGAGCAGTTCTTC.

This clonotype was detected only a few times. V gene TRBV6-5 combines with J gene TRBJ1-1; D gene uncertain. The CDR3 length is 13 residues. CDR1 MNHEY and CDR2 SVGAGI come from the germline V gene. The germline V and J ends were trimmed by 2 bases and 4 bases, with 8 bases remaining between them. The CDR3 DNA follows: TGTGCCAGCAGTTACAGGTTGGGCACTGAAGCTTTCTTT. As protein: CASSYRLGTEAFF.

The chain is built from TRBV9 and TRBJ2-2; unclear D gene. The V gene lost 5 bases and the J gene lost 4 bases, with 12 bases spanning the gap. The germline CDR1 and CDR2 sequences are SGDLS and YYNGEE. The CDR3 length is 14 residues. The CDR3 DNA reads TGTGCCAGCAGTGTTAAGTGCGGCACCGGGGAGCTGTTTTTT. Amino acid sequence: CASSVKCGTGELFF. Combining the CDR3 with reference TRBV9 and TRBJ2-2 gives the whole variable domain DSGVTQTPKHLITATGQRVTLRCSPRSGDLSVYWYQQSLDQGLQFLIQYYNGEERAKGNILERFSAQQFPDLHSELNLSSLELGDSALYFCASSVKCGTGELFFGEGSRLTVL.

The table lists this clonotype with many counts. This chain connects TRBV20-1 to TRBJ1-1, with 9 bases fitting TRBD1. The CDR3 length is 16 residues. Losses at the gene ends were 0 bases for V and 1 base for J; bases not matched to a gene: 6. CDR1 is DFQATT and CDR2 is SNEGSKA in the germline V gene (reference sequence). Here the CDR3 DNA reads TGCAGTGCTAGAGATTGGACAGGGGCGTCGAACACTGAAGCTTTCTTT. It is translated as CSARDWTGASNTEAFF.

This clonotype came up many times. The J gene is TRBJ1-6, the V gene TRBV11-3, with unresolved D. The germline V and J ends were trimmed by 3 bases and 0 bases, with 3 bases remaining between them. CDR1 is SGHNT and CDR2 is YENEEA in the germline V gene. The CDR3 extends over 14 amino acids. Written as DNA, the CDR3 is TGTGCCAGCAGCTTGGACTCCTATAATTCACCCCTCCACTTT. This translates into CASSLDSYNSPLHF.

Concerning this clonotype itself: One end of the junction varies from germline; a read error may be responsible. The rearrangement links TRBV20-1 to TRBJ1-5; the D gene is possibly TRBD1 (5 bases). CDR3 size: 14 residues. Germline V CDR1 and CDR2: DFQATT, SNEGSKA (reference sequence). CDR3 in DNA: TGCAGTGCTGGAGACAGCTCCCTCAATCAGCCCCAGCATTTT. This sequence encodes CSAGDSSLNQPQHF.